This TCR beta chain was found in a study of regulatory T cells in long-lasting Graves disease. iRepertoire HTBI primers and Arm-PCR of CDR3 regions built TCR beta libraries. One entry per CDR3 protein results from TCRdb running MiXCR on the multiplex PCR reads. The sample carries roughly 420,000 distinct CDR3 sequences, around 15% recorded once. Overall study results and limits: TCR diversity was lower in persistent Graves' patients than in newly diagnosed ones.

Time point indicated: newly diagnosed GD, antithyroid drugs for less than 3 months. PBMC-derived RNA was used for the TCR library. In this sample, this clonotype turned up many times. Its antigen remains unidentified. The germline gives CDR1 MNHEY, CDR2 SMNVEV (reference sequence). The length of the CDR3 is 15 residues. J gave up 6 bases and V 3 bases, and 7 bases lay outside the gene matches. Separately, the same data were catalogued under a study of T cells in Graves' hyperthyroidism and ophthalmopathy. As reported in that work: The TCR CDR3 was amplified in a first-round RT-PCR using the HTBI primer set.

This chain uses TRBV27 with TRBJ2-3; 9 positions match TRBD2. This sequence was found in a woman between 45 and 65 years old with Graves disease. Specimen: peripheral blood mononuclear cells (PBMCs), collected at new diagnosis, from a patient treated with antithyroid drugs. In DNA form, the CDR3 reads TGTGCCAGCAGTTTTCGGTTAGCGGGAGCCGATACGCAGTATTTT. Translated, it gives CASSFRLAGADTQYF.